Listed below are T cell receptor beta chains from one sample, sequenced in a study of T cell responses to AZD1222 COVID-19 vaccine. Generated by immunoSEQ multiplex PCR, the TCRdb table keeps only in-frame clones and is missing some. Among tens of thousands of clones listed, roughly 88% were seen once. This material consisted of peripheral blood, taken on day 0 of AZD1222 vaccination. These receptors were obtained from an adult in good health. CDR3s include the opening cysteine and the closing phenylalanine or tryptophan. A D gene is named only where the DNA matches it firmly. Clone size is not always given. Where it is, it says once, few, many or a class for expanded clones.

TRBJ1-6,TRBV28,TRBD1,-,CASSSPGTGGSSPLHF,TGTGCCAGCAGTTCCCCCGGGACAGGGGGTAGTTCACCCCTCCACTTT
TRBJ2-7,TRBV5-1,TRBD2,-,CASSLGGLAGGSYEQYF,TGCGCCAGCAGCTTGGGGGGACTAGCGGGAGGTAGCTACGAGCAGTACTTC
TRBJ2-6,TRBV6-5,TRBD1,-,CASSYAGGSGANVLTF,TGTGCCAGCAGTTACGCAGGGGGCTCTGGGGCCAACGTCCTGACTTTC
TRBJ1-1,TRBV11-1,-,-,CASSLMSGTEAFF,TGTGCCAGCAGCTTAATGTCCGGCACTGAAGCTTTCTTT
TRBJ1-6,TRBV19,-,-,CASSTWLRTAADSPLHF,TGTGCCAGTAGTACATGGCTAAGGACAGCCGCAGATTCACCCCTCCACTTT
TRBJ1-1,TRBV10-2,-,-,CASSEAPGEGTEAFF,TGCGCCAGCAGTGAGGCCCCGGGGGAAGGCACTGAAGCTTTCTTT
TRBJ1-1,TRBV20-1,-,few,CSASEYRGAFF,TGCAGTGCTAGTGAGTACCGCGGGGCTTTCTTT
TRBJ1-1,TRBV2,-,-,CASSRQMNMNTEAFF,TGTGCCAGCAGTCGGCAGATGAACATGAACACTGAAGCTTTCTTT
TRBJ1-6,TRBV5-4,-,-,CASSLDGVRNSPLHF,TGTGCCAGCAGCTTGGACGGGGTAAGAAATTCACCCCTCCACTTT
TRBJ1-1,TRBV24-1,-,-,CATSGTGNTEAFF,TGTGCCACCAGTGGCACAGGGAACACTGAAGCTTTCTTT
TRBJ2-5,TRBV9,TRBD1,-,CASSVATGVETQYF,TGTGCCAGCAGCGTAGCGACAGGGGTAGAGACCCAGTACTTC
TRBJ1-1,TRBV30,-,-,CAWSVPYYDRGTWAEAFF,TGTGCCTGGAGTGTACCGTATTATGATCGAGGGACATGGGCTGAAGCTTTCTTT
TRBJ2-7,TRBV3-1/TRBV3-2,-,few,CASSQVLGSPYEQYF,TGTGCCAGCAGCCAAGTTCTAGGGAGCCCCTACGAGCAGTACTTC
TRBJ2-5,TRBV6-2/TRBV6-3,TRBD1,-,CASSYSGGGETQYF,TGTGCCAGCAGTTACTCAGGGGGCGGAGAGACCCAGTACTTC
TRBJ1-2,TRBV3-1/TRBV3-2,-,once,CASSQEQLNYGYTF,TGTGCCAGCAGCCAAGAACAGCTGAACTATGGCTACACCTTC
TRBJ2-7,TRBV5-1,-,-,CASSFSWGYEQYF,TGCGCCAGCAGCTTCTCGTGGGGCTACGAGCAGTACTTC
TRBJ1-2,TRBV30,-,once,CAWSVFGGYTF,TGTGCCTGGAGTGTATTCGGTGGCTACACCTTC
TRBJ2-5,TRBV19,-,-,CASSVAAQETQYF,TGTGCCAGTAGTGTAGCAGCCCAAGAGACCCAGTACTTC
TRBJ1-1,TRBV7-2,-,-,CASSYDRNTEAFF,TGTGCCAGCAGCTACGACAGGAACACTGAAGCTTTCTTT
TRBJ1-1,TRBV12-3/TRBV12-4,-,once,CASSFTVNTEAFF,TGTGCCAGCAGCTTCACAGTGAACACTGAAGCTTTCTTT
TRBJ2-1,TRBV14,-,-,CASSLSSAEQFF,TGTGCCAGCAGCCTCTCTAGCGCAGAGCAGTTCTTC
TRBJ1-2,TRBV29-1,-,-,CSLRDNYGYTF,TGCAGTTTGCGGGATAACTATGGCTACACCTTC
TRBJ2-5,TRBV5-1,TRBD2,-,CASSNQPGLEGETQYF,TGCGCCAGCAGCAACCAACCGGGACTAGAGGGGGAGACCCAGTACTTC
TRBJ2-1,TRBV28,TRBD1,once,CASAPGQGDEQFF,TGTGCCTCAGCCCCGGGACAGGGCGATGAGCAGTTCTTC
TRBJ2-7,TRBV4-1,-,-,CASSQDRSSYEQYF,TGCGCCAGCAGCCAAGATCGGAGCAGTTACGAGCAGTACTTC
TRBJ2-7,TRBV30,-,-,CAWRSGGWEQYF,TGTGCCTGGAGGTCCGGGGGTTGGGAGCAGTACTTC
TRBJ1-1,TRBV7-2,TRBD1,-,CASSWTGNTEAFF,TGTGCCAGCAGTTGGACAGGGAACACTGAAGCTTTCTTT
TRBJ1-5,TRBV5-8,-,once,CASSLSNQPQHF,TGTGCCAGCAGCTTAAGCAATCAGCCCCAGCATTTT
TRBJ2-7,TRBV6-2/TRBV6-3,-,-,CASSYSRGGYEQYF,TGTGCCAGCAGTTACTCGAGAGGGGGCTACGAGCAGTACTTC
TRBJ1-5,TRBV28,-,few,CASSLSMSNQPQHF,TGTGCCAGCAGTTTATCCATGAGCAATCAGCCCCAGCATTTT
TRBJ2-1,TRBV7-6,TRBD2,-,CASRPWSGGRSSYNEQFF,TGTGCCAGCAGACCCTGGAGCGGGGGCCGAAGTTCCTACAATGAGCAGTTCTTC
TRBJ1-2,TRBV7-8,-,-,CASSLERDSGGYGYTF,TGTGCCAGCAGCTTAGAACGGGACTCGGGAGGCTATGGCTACACCTTC
TRBJ1-3,TRBV10-3,TRBD1,few,CAITDRVAGNTIYF,TGTGCCATCACTGACAGGGTAGCTGGAAACACCATATATTTT
TRBJ2-7,TRBV19,TRBD1,-,CASSSGTGMYEQYF,TGTGCCAGTAGTTCCGGGACAGGGATGTACGAGCAGTACTTC
TRBJ2-1,TRBV19,-,-,CASRKAVTSYNEQFF,TGTGCCAGTAGGAAAGCGGTAACGTCCTACAATGAGCAGTTCTTC
TRBJ2-1,TRBV29-1,TRBD2,-,CSVVHPALAGEHNEQFF,TGCAGCGTTGTGCACCCCGCTCTAGCGGGCGAACACAATGAGCAGTTCTTC
TRBJ1-3,TRBV4-1,-,-,CASSRSMGLGNTIYF,TGCGCCAGCAGCCGCTCTATGGGACTCGGAAACACCATATATTTT
TRBJ1-2,TRBV3-1/TRBV3-2,-,-,CASSPPWGLEGYTF,TGTGCCAGCAGCCCCCCATGGGGGCTCGAGGGCTACACCTTC
TRBJ2-7,TRBV11-2,TRBD1,few,CASRPTGGIEYF,TGTGCCAGCAGACCGACAGGGGGCATCGAGTACTTC
TRBJ2-2,TRBV5-1,-,-,CASSPLGAVNTGELFF,TGCGCCAGCAGCCCGCTAGGTGCGGTGAACACCGGGGAGCTGTTTTTT
TRBJ1-3,TRBV27,TRBD1,-,CASSSIYRGSGNTIYF,TGTGCCAGCAGTTCTATTTACAGGGGCTCTGGAAACACCATATATTTT